The 9 T cell receptor beta chains presented below share a single source sample, sequenced in a study of blood T cells in healthy people across ages. Primers used in a second PCR of roughly 7 to 11 cycles were a sample-barcoded 5' primer and a J-beta primer mix. TCRdb reprocessed the 5' RACE reads with MiXCR, giving one entry per CDR3 protein. The table records 1.5 million to 2 million distinct CDR3 sequences, around 40% of them present only once. Sequences were obtained from blood. The receptors here all came from a human donor in good health.

This clonotype was picked up a small number of times. The J gene is TRBJ2-4, the V gene TRBV5-1, with D possibly being TRBD2 (5 bases). Gene TRBJ2-7 matches the end of the DNA better, so the J call may be wrong. Germline V CDR1 and CDR2: SGHRS, YFSETQ. The CDR3 has 12 residues. Written as DNA, the CDR3 is TGCGCCAGCAGGGAGGCAAGCGGCGAGCAGTACTTC. It encodes CASREASGEQYF.

This chain connects TRBV12-3 or TRBV12-4 to TRBJ1-5, with D perhaps TRBD1 (5 bases). This CDR3 contains 14 residues. The V end was cut by 6 bases, the J end by 2 bases, with 11 bases between. The CDR3, as DNA: TGTGCCAGCAGCCCGGGGCTCCGCAATCAGCCCCAGCATTTT. Its protein product is CASSPGLRNQPQHF.

The rearrangement uses TRBV7-9 and TRBJ1-2, with D tentatively TRBD1 (6 bases). CDR3 length: 18 amino acids. Germline V gene sequence: CDR1 SEHNR, CDR2 FQNEAQ (reference sequence). V was cut by 5 bases and J by 3 bases, with 25 bases left in between. The CDR3 is CASSHLLGARGQDYGYTF. As DNA, the CDR3 is TGTGCCAGCAGCCACCTACTGGGGGCCAGGGGCCAGGACTATGGCTACACCTTC.

Concerning this clonotype: Because it lacks the conserved phenylalanine or tryptophan at the end, this CDR3 is likely a read error. Here the CDR3 reads CASSPGTGYYQPQHV. CDR3 in DNA: TGTGCCAGCAGCCCCGGGACAGGGTATTATCAGCCCCAGCATGTT. The chain employs TRBV7-9 and TRBJ1-5, with 9 nucleotides matching TRBD1. Germline V gene sequence: CDR1 SEHNR, CDR2 FQNEAQ (reference sequence). The V segment lost 5 bases and the J segment 5 bases; nucleotides outside the gene matches: 7. This CDR3 is 15 amino acids long.

This clonotype has just a few counts. The chain links TRBV5-1 to TRBJ1-2; D call uncertain. CDR3 length equals 14 residues. From germline, CDR1 is SGHRS and CDR2 YFSETQ. Trimming removed 3 bases from V and 6 bases from J, with 15 bases in between. The CDR3 nucleotides read TGCGCCAGCAGCTCACCGGGCTCCACCGATGGCTACACCTTC. Its translation is CASSSPGSTDGYTF.

As for this clonotype: Because it lacks the conserved phenylalanine or tryptophan at the end, this CDR3 is likely a read error. This chain joins TRBV7-9 and TRBJ2-1; 8 bases are shared with TRBD1. Germline V gives CDR1 SEHNR, CDR2 FQNEAQ (reference sequence). CDR3 size: 15 residues. V was clipped by 5 bases and J by 2 bases; unmatched bases: 5. CDR3 sequence: CASSTYRGAYNEQFC. The CDR3 DNA reads TGTGCCAGCAGCACATACAGGGGGGCCTACAATGAGCAGTTCTGC.

With respect to this clonotype: Relative to the germline gene, one junction end is altered; a read error may explain this. The J gene is TRBJ2-3, the V gene TRBV29-1; the D gene could be TRBD1 or TRBD2 (5 bases each). Germline-derived CDR1 and CDR2 are SQVTM and ANQGSEA. CDR3 size: 15 residues. The CDR3 DNA sequence: TGCAGCATTGAAGCGGCCAGGGATTTCACAGATACGCAGTATTTT. Its translation is CSIEAARDFTDTQYF.

This clonotype was seen only a few times. The chain employs TRBV12-3 or TRBV12-4 and TRBJ2-5; 14 bases agree with TRBD2. The V gene end was trimmed by 3 bases and the J gene end by 2 bases; junction bases not matched to a gene: 5. This CDR3 is built from 17 residues. This CDR3 is CASSFFGTSGGQETQYF. For the CDR3, the DNA is TGTGCCAGCAGTTTTTTCGGGACTAGCGGGGGTCAAGAGACCCAGTACTTC.

V usage is TRBV7-9 and J usage is TRBJ2-2; D might be TRBD1 (5 bases). V lost 5 bases and J 0 bases, leaving 13 bases between the germline ends. The germline V gene encodes CDR1 SEHNR and CDR2 FQNEAQ (reference sequence). The CDR3 length is 16 residues. Here the CDR3 reads CASSPKPGSNTGELFF. CDR3 sequence (DNA): TGTGCCAGCAGCCCCAAACCAGGGTCGAACACCGGGGAGCTGTTTTTT. Full variable domain (outside the CDR3, taken from reference TRBV7-9 and TRBJ2-2): DTGVSQNPRHKITKRGQNVTFRCDPISEHNRLYWYRQTLGQGPEFLTYFQNEAQLEKSRLLSDRFSAERPKGSFSTLEIQRTEQGDSAMYLCASSPKPGSNTGELFFGEGSRLTVL.